This is a list of T cell receptor beta chains from one sample in a study of T cell repertoires in cytomegalovirus infection. TCRdb passed the reads through MiXCR, listing each CDR3 protein once. The sample yields about 180,000 distinct CDR3 sequences, under 15% seen once. Sample: PBMCs. The receptors shown here come from a human donor in good health (CMV status not recorded). Some clones in this sample may be carry-over from other donors' samples. Both conserved end residues are part of each CDR3. The order of the fields is V gene, D gene, J gene, clone size, CDR3 protein, CDR3 DNA. The D gene is left open where the match is weak. Clone size, where shown, is once, few, many, or a class for clones that have expanded.

TRBV7-6	-	TRBJ1-1	many	CASSLGEAGTEAFF	TGTGCCAGCAGCTTAGGGGAAGCGGGCACTGAAGCTTTCTTT
TRBV3-1	TRBD1	TRBJ2-7	few	CASSKRTGTSYEQYF	TGTGCCAGCAGCAAAAGGACAGGGACCTCCTACGAGCAGTACTTC
TRBV5-4	-	TRBJ2-1	few	CASSLADQHNEQFF	TGTGCCAGCAGCTTGGCGGACCAGCACAATGAGCAGTTCTTC
TRBV14	TRBD1	TRBJ2-7	-	CASSQDWGQSYEQYF	TGTGCCAGCAGCCAAGATTGGGGACAGTCCTACGAGCAGTACTTC
TRBV7-6	TRBD2	TRBJ2-1	many	CASSLTTVTSGSPNNEQFF	TGTGCCAGCAGCTTAACGACAGTGACTAGCGGGAGCCCCAACAATGAGCAGTTCTTC
TRBV7-6	-	TRBJ2-2	few	CASSLDVAGRTGELFF	TGTGCCAGCAGCTTAGATGTGGCAGGGCGCACCGGGGAGCTGTTTTTT
TRBV7-9	-	TRBJ1-1	few	CMLTLDVLAEAFF	TGTATGCTCACATTAGATGTGTTAGCTGAAGCTTTCTTT
TRBV7-7	-	TRBJ2-6	many	CASSPNSGANVLTF	TGTGCTAGCAGCCCAAACTCTGGGGCCAACGTCCTGACTTTC
TRBV29-1	TRBD1	TRBJ2-7	-	CSGGTANEQYF	TGCAGCGGGGGGACAGCTAACGAGCAGTACTTC
TRBV7-2	-	TRBJ1-1	medium-sized	CASSHPPGGWDTEAFF	TGTGCCAGCAGCCATCCCCCCGGGGGTTGGGACACTGAAGCTTTCTTT
TRBV6-2/TRBV6-3	TRBD1	TRBJ2-5	-	CASSYRDSSSEAQYF	TGTGCCAGCAGTTATCGGGACAGCTCATCAGAAGCCCAGTACTTC
TRBV2	-	TRBJ2-1	-	CAGESYVVNEQFF	TGTGCCGGGGAATCGTATGTAGTAAATGAGCAGTTCTTC
TRBV7-6	-	TRBJ2-7	many	CASRLGQGYYEQYF	TGTGCCAGCAGATTGGGGCAGGGATACTACGAGCAGTACTTC
TRBV14	-	TRBJ2-1	few	CASSQDRRGAHNEQFF	TGTGCCAGCAGCCAGGACCGCCGGGGGGCCCACAATGAGCAGTTCTTC
TRBV10-2	-	TRBJ2-2	-	CASASQDANTGELFF	TGCGCCAGCGCGAGCCAAGACGCGAACACCGGGGAGCTGTTTTTT
TRBV7-2	-	TRBJ2-1	many	CASNKIYEGRNEQFF	TGTGCCAGCAACAAGATTTACGAGGGGAGAAATGAGCAGTTCTTC
TRBV11-1	-	TRBJ1-3	many	CASSLEEVGSSGNTIYF	TGTGCCAGCAGCTTAGAAGAGGTCGGCAGCTCTGGAAACACCATATATTTT
TRBV29-1	-	TRBJ1-1	-	CSVGGTISTEAFF	TGCAGCGTTGGGGGCACCATCAGCACTGAAGCTTTCTTT
TRBV24-1	TRBD2	TRBJ2-3	-	CATSRSGRLDTQYF	TGTGCCACCAGTCGGAGCGGGAGACTAGATACGCAGTATTTT
TRBV5-1	TRBD1	TRBJ1-5	many	CASSPGTGMDQPQHF	TGCGCCAGCAGTCCCGGGACAGGGATGGATCAGCCCCAGCATTTT
TRBV5-5	TRBD1	TRBJ2-7	-	CASHRQGGSYEQYF	TGTGCCAGCCACCGACAGGGGGGCTCCTACGAGCAGTACTTC
TRBV7-9	TRBD1	TRBJ1-2	-	CASSGRQGTYGYTF	TGTGCCAGCAGCGGACGACAGGGTACCTATGGCTACACCTTC
TRBV6-2/TRBV6-3	TRBD1	TRBJ1-6	many	CASNVPPFPGQGLSSPLHF	TGTGCCAGCAACGTTCCGCCTTTTCCGGGACAGGGGCTTAGTTCACCCCTCCACTTT
TRBV7-6	TRBD1	TRBJ1-5	medium-sized	CASSSGTGGISGAQPQHF	TGTGCCAGCAGCTCGGGGACAGGGGGCATTTCCGGGGCTCAGCCCCAGCATTTT
TRBV19	TRBD2	TRBJ2-1	many	CASGAGEQPYNEQFF	TGTGCCAGTGGAGCGGGAGAACAGCCCTACAATGAGCAGTTCTTC
TRBV28	-	TRBJ1-2	-	CASSPPREGHGYTF	TGTGCCAGCAGTCCCCCGCGGGAGGGCCATGGCTACACCTTC
TRBV15	TRBD1	TRBJ2-7	-	CATSSFTGASYEQYF	TGTGCCACCAGCAGTTTTACAGGGGCCTCCTACGAGCAGTACTTC
TRBV12-3/TRBV12-4	-	TRBJ1-2	-	CASSLRGLAYGYTF	TGTGCCAGCAGTTTACGAGGACTGGCCTATGGCTACACCTTC
TRBV14	-	TRBJ2-1	-	CASSQEYEQFF	TGTGCCAGCAGCCAAGAGTATGAGCAGTTCTTC
TRBV12-3/TRBV12-4	-	TRBJ1-1	few	CASSSVGPEAFF	TGTGCCAGCAGTTCCGTCGGTCCTGAAGCTTTCTTT
TRBV12-3/TRBV12-4	-	TRBJ2-4	many	CASRGFPIMGEGAKNIQYF	TGTGCCAGCAGGGGTTTTCCTATTATGGGGGAAGGGGCCAAAAACATTCAGTACTTC
TRBV7-6	TRBD2	TRBJ2-1	-	CASTPLTGGTNNEQFF	TGTGCCAGCACCCCTCTTACGGGAGGGACTAACAATGAGCAGTTCTTC
TRBV7-2	-	TRBJ1-5	-	CASSSGPLPQHF	TGTGCCAGCAGCTCCGGGCCCTTGCCCCAGCATTTT